These 14 T cell receptor beta chains came from one sample sequenced in a study of breast tumors, draining lymph nodes, adjacent tissues. Using its own MiXCR run on the multiplex PCR reads, TCRdb lists one record per CDR3 protein. Among around 130,000 distinct CDR3 sequences listed, 20% to 25% were seen once. The lymph nodes were axillary draining lymph nodes from breast cancer patients. Material for sequencing was axillary lymph node tissue. The origin of the receptors is a female donor with breast cancer. Some clones in this sample may be carry-over from other donors' samples.

This clonotype was picked up a small number of times. The rearrangement uses TRBV28 and TRBJ2-1; D tentatively fits TRBD1 or TRBD2 (5 bases each). CDR1 is MDHEN, CDR2 SYDVKM, per germline. There are 14 residues in the CDR3. V was shortened by 6 bases and J by 6 bases, with 15 bases between the two germline ends. The CDR3 spells CASRPRDGVNEQFF. CDR3 nucleotides: TGTGCCAGCAGACCCCGGGACGGGGTCAATGAGCAGTTCTTC.

This clonotype was found many times. The rearrangement uses TRBV10-3 and TRBJ2-7, with a weak D call TRBD2 (7 bases). The germline CDR1 and CDR2 sequences are ENHRY and SYGVKD. V lost 3 bases and J 3 bases, leaving 15 bases between the germline ends. The CDR3 spans 15 residues. The DNA for the CDR3 is TGTGCCATCAGTGACCCGCCGGGGGGCCTCTACGAGCAGTACTTC. Its protein product is CAISDPPGGLYEQYF.

This clonotype was seen repeatedly, ten times or more. The chain carries TRBV20-1 and TRBJ2-2; weak D call: TRBD1 (5 bases). The CDR3 loop spans 15 amino acids. V lost 1 base, J lost 4 bases, and 13 bases lay in between. Germline-derived CDR1 and CDR2 are DFQATT and SNEGSKA (reference sequence). The chain's CDR3 is CSARVGVQGTGELFF. In DNA, the CDR3 is TGCAGTGCTAGAGTAGGGGTTCAGGGCACCGGGGAGCTGTTTTTT.

Regarding this clonotype: Just one base apart from a much larger clone, this may be a read error. This chain joins TRBV5-8 and TRBJ2-1; D not certain. The CDR3 has 15 amino acids. CDR1 SGHTS and CDR2 YDEGEE come from the germline V gene. The V and J ends lost 4 bases and 0 bases respectively, with 11 bases between them. Here the CDR3 DNA reads TGTGCCAGCAGCCCTCAGGCGTACTCCTACAATGAGCAGTTCTTC. Its protein is CASSPQAYSYNEQFF.

This clonotype was recorded at least ten times. The chain uses TRBV13 and TRBJ2-1; 8 bases line up with TRBD2. J lost 5 bases, V lost 4 bases, and 10 bases had no gene match. This CDR3 region has 16 residues. Germline CDR1 is PRHDT and CDR2 is FYEKMQ (reference sequence). In nucleotides, the CDR3 is TGTGCCAGCAGCTCGACTAGCGCTCCCCCCCACAATGAGCAGTTCTTC. Its protein product is CASSSTSAPPHNEQFF.

In regard to this clonotype: Just one base apart from a much larger clone, this may be a read error. The chain is built from TRBV24-1 and TRBJ1-3, with a tentative D call TRBD1 (5 bases). The V end was cut by 9 bases, the J end by 2 bases, with 10 bases between. Germline assignment: CDR1 KGHDR and CDR2 SFDVKD. The CDR3 loop spans 13 amino acids. CDR3 loop: CATQGVPGNTIYF. The CDR3 nucleotides read TGTGCCACCCAGGGTGTACCTGGAAACACCATATATTTT.

In this sample, this clonotype turned up many times. The V call is TRBV2, the J call TRBJ1-2, with 10 positions matching TRBD1. V lost 8 bases to trimming and J lost 0 bases; unmatched junction nucleotides: 3. CDR1 and CDR2 from the germline V gene are SNHLY and FYNNEI. CDR3 length: 14 amino acids. This CDR3 is CASGQGGSNYGYTF. CDR3 DNA sequence: TGTGCCAGCGGACAGGGGGGTTCTAACTATGGCTACACCTTC.

This clonotype was found many times. The chain has TRBV11-2 and TRBJ2-7; 12 bases line up with TRBD2. V was pared by 5 bases and J by 7 bases, with 15 bases of the junction left unmatched. The CDR3 is 17 amino acids. The V gene's germline CDR1 is SGHAT and CDR2 FQNNGV. The CDR3, as DNA: TGTGCCAGCAGCCCACGGGCGACTAGCGGGAGTATCGGGGAGCAGTACTTC. Translation gives CASSPRATSGSIGEQYF.

V usage is TRBV28 and J usage is TRBJ2-3; 9 nucleotides line up with TRBD1. V shed 3 bases and J 2 bases; nucleotides not matched to a gene: 9. CDR1 and CDR2 from the germline V gene are MDHEN and SYDVKM. The CDR3 has 17 amino acids. DNA for the CDR3: TGTGCCAGCAGTTTTGGGGGGACAGGGAAGTCCACAGATACGCAGTATTTT. Protein sequence: CASSFGGTGKSTDTQYF.

In this sample, this clonotype turned up a few times. Since a much larger clone is just one base distant, this may be a read error. The rearrangement links TRBV4-2 to TRBJ2-3; perhaps TRBD2 as D (5 bases). The length of the CDR3 is 13 residues. With 8 bases removed from V and 4 bases from J, the gap between germline ends came to 13 bases. Per the germline V gene, CDR1 is LGHNA and CDR2 is YNFKEQ. The CDR3: CASGRGSADTQYF. The CDR3 region has the DNA TGTGCCAGCGGCCGTGGGAGCGCAGATACGCAGTATTTT.

The chain carries TRBV5-6 and TRBJ2-1; 10 bases align to TRBD1. The CDR3 has 14 residues. Trimming cost V 0 bases and J 10 bases; bases outside gene matches: 4. Germline V lookup: CDR1 SGHDT, CDR2 YYEEEE. The DNA for the CDR3 is TGTGCCAGCAGCTTGGGACAGGGGGCCTGGGAGCAGTTCTTC. Its protein product is CASSLGQGAWEQFF.

This clonotype has at least ten counts. This sequence joins TRBV7-6 and TRBJ2-1; D perhaps matches TRBD2 (6 bases). Germline assignment: CDR1 SGHVS and CDR2 FNYEAQ. The germline V and J ends were trimmed by 2 bases and 3 bases, with 8 bases remaining between them. This CDR3 comprises 14 residues. The CDR3 DNA is TGTGCCAGCAGCTTAAGACTAGACTACAATGAGCAGTTCTTC. It encodes CASSLRLDYNEQFF.

As regards this clonotype: A read error is possible here, since a much larger clone lies one base away. The rearrangement links TRBV20-1 to TRBJ2-2; TRBD2 matches 10 bases. J gave up 6 bases and V 1 base, and 11 bases lay outside the gene matches. Germline V CDR1 and CDR2: DFQATT, SNEGSKA (reference sequence). The CDR3 sequence is 17 residues long. In DNA form, the CDR3 reads TGCAGTGCTAGAGCGGGGCCTAGCGGGAGTGGGGCCGGGGAGCTGTTTTTT. This encodes CSARAGPSGSGAGELFF.

This clonotype was counted many times. The J gene is TRBJ1-6, the V gene TRBV6-5; D not certain. Germline V gene lookup returns CDR1 MNHEY and CDR2 SVGAGI. This CDR3 comprises 14 residues. The germline V and J ends were trimmed by 2 bases and 13 bases, with 15 bases remaining between them. The chain's CDR3 is CASSYNEEGRPLHF. DNA for the CDR3: TGTGCCAGCAGTTACAATGAGGAGGGAAGGCCCCTCCACTTT.